Detailed here is one T cell receptor (beta chain). This sample was included in a study of blood T cell repertoires in COVID-19. Across the study: The cDNA or gDNA used as material had been derived from T cells, B-cell-depleted T cells, or PBMCs.

The authors' processing: It was from reference gene primer amplification that nucleated cell counts were estimated. Produced via immunoSEQ multiplex PCR; TCRdb's table is partial and in-frame only. V, J and clone size derive from that table, while D and trimming were established from the DNA sequence. The sample consists of fewer than 250,000 clones, about 87% of them appearing once. CDR1 is SNHLY, CDR2 FYNNEI, per germline. V was cut by 6 bases and J by 0 bases, with 11 bases left in between. CDR3 length equals 15 residues. Sequencing input: peripheral blood. The rearrangement joins TRBV2 to TRBJ1-4; possible D gene TRBD1, 5 bases. This receptor was obtained from a man aged 70-80 years with acute or convalescent COVID-19. The CDR3 region has the DNA TGTGCCAGCAGCAAGACAGCAGCAACTAATGAAAAACTGTTTTTT. This codes for CASSKTAATNEKLFF.